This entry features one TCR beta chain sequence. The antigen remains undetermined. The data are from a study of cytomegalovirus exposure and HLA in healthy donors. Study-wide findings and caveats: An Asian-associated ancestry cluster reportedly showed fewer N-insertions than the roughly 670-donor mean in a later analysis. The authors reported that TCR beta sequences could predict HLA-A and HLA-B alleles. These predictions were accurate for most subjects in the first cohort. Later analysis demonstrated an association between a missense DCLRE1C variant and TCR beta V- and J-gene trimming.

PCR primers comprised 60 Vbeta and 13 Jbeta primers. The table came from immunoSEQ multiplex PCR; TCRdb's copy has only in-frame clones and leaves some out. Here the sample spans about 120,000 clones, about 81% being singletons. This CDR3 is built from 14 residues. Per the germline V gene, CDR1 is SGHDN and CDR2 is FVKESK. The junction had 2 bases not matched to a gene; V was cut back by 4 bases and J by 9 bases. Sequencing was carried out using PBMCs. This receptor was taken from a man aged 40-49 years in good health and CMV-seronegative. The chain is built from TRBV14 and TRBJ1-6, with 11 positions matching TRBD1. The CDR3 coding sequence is TGTGCCAGCAGCCTCGGGACAGGGGGTTCACCCCTCCACTTT. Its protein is CASSLGTGGSPLHF.